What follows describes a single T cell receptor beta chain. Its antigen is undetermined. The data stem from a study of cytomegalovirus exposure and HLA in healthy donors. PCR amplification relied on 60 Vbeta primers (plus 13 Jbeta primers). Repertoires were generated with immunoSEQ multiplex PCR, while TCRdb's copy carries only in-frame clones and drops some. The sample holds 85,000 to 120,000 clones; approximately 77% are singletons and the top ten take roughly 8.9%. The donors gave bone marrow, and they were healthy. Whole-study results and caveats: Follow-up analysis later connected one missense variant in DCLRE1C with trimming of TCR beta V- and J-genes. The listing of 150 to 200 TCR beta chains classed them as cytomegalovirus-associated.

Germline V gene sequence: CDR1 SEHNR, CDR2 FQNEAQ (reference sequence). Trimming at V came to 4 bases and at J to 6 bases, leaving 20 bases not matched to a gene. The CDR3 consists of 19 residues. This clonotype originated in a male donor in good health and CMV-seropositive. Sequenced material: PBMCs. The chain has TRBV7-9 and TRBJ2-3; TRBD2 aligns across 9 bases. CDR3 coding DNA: TGTGCCAGCAGCTCTGGGACACGGGGGGCGGGAGGGCGGCAGGATACGCAGTATTTT. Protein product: CASSSGTRGAGGRQDTQYF.